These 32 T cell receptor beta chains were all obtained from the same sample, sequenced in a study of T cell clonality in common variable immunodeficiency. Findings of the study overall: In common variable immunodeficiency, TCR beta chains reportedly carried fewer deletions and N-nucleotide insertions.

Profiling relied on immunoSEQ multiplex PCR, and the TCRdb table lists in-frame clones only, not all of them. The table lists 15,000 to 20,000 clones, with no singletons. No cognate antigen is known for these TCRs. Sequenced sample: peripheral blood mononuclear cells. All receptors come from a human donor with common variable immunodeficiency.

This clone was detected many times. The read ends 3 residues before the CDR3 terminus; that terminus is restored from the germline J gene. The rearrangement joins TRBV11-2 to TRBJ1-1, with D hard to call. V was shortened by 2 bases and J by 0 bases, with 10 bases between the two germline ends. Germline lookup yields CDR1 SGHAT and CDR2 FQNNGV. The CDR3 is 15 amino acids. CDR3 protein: CASSLIGPLNTEAFF. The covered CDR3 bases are TGTGCCAGCAGCTTAATAGGGCCTCTGAACACTGAA. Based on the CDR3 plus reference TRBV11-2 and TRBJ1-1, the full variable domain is EAGVAQSPRYKIIEKRQSVAFWCNPISGHATLYWYQQILGQGPKLLIQFQNNGVVDDSQLPKDRFSAERLKGVDSTLKIQPAKLEDSAVYLCASSLIGPLNTEAFFGQGTRLTVV.

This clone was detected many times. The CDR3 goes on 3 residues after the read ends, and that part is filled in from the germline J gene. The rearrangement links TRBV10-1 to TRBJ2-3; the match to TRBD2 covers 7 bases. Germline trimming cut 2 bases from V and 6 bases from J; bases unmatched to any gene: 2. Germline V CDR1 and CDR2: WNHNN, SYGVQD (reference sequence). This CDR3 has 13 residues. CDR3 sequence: CASSEILADTQYF. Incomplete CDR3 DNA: TGCGCCAGCAGTGAGATACTAGCGGATACG.

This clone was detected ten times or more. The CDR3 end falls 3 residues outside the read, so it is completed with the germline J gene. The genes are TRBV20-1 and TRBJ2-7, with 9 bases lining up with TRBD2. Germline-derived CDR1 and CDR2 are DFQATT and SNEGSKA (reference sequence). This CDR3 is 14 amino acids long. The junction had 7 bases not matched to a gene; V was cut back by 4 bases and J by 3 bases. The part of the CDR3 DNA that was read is TGCAGTGCTATCCTAGCGGGATTTAGCTACGAG. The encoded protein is CSAILAGFSYE. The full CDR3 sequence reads CSAILAGFSYEQYF.

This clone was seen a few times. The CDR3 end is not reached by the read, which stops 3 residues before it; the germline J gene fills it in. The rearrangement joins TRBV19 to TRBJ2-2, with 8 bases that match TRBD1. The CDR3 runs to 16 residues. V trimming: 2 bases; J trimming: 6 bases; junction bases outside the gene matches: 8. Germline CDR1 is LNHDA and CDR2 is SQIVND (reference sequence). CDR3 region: CASSIPRGRGPGELFF. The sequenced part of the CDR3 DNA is TGTGCCAGTAGTATACCCAGGGGGCGAGGACCCGGGGAG.

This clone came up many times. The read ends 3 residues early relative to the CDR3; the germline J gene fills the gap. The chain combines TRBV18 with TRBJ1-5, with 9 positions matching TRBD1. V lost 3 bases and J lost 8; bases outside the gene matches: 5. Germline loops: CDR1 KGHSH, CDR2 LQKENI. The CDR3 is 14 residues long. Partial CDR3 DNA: TGTGCCAGCTCACCCACAGGGGGCGGAGAGCCC. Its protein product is CASSPTGGGEP. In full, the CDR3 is CASSPTGGGEPQHF.

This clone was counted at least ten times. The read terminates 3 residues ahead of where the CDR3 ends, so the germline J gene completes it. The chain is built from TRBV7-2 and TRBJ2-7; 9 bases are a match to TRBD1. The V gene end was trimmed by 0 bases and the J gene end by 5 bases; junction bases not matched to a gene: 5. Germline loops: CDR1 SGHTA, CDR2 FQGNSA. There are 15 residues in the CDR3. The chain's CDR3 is CASSLALGQGHEQYF. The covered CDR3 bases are TGTGCCAGCAGCTTAGCCCTGGGACAGGGCCACGAG.

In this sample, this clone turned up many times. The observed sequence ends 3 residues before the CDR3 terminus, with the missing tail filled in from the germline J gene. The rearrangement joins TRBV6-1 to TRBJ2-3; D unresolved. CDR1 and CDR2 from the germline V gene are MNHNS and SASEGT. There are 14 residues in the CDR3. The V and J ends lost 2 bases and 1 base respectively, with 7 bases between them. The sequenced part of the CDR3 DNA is TGTGCCAGCAGTGAAAGAGGCCGCACAGATACG. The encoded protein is CASSERGRTDT. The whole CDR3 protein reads CASSERGRTDTQYF.

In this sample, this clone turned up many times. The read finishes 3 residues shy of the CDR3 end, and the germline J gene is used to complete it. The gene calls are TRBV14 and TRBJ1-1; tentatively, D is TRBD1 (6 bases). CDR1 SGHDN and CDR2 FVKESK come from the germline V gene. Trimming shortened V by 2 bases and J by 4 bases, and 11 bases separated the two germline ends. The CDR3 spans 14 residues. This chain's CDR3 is CASSQSGRGTEAFF. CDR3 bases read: TGTGCCAGCAGCCAATCCGGCAGGGGCACTGAA.

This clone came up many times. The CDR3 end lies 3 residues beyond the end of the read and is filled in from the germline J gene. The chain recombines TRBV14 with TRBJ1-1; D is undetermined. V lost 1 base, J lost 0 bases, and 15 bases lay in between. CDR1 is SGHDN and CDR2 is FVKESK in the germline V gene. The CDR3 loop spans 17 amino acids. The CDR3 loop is CASSQGVLRGMNTEAFF. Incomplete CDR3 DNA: TGTGCCAGCAGCCAAGGAGTTCTGCGGGGAATGAACACTGAA.

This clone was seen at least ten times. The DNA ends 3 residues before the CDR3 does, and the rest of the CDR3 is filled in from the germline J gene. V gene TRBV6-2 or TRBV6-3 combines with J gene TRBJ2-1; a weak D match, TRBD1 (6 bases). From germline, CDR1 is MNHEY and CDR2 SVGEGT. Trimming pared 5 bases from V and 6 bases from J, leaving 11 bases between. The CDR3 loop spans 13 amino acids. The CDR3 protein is CASSPRQANEQFF. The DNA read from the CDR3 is TGTGCCAGCAGTCCTCGACAGGCCAATGAG.

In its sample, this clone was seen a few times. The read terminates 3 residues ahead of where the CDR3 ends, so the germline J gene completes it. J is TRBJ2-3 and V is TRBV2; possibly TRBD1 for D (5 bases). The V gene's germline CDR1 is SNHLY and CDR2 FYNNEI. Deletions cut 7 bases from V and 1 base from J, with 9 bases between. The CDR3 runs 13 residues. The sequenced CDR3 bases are TGTGCCAGCAAAATAGGGGGCACAGATACG. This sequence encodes CASKIGGTDT. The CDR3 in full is CASKIGGTDTQYF.

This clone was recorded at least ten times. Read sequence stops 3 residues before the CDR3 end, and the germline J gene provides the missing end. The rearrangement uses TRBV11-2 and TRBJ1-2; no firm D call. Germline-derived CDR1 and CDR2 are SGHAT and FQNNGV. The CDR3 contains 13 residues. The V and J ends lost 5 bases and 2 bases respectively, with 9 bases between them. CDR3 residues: CASSVDTNYGYTF. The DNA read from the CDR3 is TGTGCCAGCAGCGTCGACACGAACTATGGC.

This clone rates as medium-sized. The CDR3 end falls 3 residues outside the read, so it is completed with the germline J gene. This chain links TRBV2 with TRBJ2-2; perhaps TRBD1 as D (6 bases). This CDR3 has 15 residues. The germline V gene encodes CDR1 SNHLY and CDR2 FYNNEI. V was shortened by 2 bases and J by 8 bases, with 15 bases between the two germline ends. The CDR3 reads CASSERQGIYGELFF. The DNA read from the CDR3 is TGTGCCAGCAGTGAAAGGCAGGGGATTTATGGGGAG.

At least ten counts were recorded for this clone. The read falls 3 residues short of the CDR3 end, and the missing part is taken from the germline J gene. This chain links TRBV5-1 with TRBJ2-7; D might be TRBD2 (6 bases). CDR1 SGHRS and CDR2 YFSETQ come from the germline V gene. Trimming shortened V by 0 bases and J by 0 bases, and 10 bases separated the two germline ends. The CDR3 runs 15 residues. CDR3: CASSLGRGSSYEQYF. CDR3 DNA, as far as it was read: TGCGCCAGCAGCTTGGGGCGGGGAAGCTCCTACGAG.

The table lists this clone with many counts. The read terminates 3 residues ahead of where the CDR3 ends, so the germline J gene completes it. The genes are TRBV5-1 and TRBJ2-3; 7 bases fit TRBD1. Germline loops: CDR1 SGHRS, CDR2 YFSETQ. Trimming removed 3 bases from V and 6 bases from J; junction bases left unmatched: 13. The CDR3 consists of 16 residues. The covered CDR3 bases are TGCGCCAGCAGCTCCGTCGCGGACAGGCCTGGGGATACG. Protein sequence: CASSSVADRPGDT. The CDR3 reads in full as CASSSVADRPGDTQYF.

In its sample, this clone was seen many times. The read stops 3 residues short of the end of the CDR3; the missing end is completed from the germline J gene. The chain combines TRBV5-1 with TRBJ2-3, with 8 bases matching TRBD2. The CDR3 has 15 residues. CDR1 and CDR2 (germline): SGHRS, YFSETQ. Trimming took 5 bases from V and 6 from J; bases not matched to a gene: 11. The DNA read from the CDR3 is TGCGCCAGCAGGCCGGGACTAGGGCCCTCGGATACG. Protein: CASRPGLGPSDT. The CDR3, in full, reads CASRPGLGPSDTQYF.

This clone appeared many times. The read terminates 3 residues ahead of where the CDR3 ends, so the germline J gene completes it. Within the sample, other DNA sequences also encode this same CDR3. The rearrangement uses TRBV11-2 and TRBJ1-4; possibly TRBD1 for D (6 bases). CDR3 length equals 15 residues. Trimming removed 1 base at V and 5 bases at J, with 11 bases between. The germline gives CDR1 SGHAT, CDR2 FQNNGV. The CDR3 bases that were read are TGTGCCAGCAGCTTAGGGACTGGGACAAATGAAAAA. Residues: CASSLGTGTNEK. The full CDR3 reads CASSLGTGTNEKLFF.

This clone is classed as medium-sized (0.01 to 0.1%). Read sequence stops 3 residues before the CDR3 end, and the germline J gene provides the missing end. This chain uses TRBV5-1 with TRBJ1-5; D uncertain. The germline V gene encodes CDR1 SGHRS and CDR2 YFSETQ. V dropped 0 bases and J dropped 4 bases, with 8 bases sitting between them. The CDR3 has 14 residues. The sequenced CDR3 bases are TGCGCCAGCAGCTTGGAGGGTCGGAATCAGCCC. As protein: CASSLEGRNQP. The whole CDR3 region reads CASSLEGRNQPQHF.

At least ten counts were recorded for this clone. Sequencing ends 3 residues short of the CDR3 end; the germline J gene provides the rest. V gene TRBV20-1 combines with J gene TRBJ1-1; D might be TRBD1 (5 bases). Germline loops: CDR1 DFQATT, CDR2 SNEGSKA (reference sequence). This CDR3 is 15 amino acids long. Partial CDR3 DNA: TGCAGTGCTAGAAATCCGGGGGTGGGGGGTTATGGA. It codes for CSARNPGVGGYG. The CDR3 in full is CSARNPGVGGYGAFF.

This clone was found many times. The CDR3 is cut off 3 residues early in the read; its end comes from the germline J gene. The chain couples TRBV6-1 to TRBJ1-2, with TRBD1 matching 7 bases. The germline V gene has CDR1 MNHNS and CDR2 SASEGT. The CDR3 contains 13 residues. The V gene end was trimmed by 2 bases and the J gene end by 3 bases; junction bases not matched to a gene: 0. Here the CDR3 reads CASSEQGDYGYTF. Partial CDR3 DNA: TGTGCCAGCAGTGAACAGGGGGACTATGGC.

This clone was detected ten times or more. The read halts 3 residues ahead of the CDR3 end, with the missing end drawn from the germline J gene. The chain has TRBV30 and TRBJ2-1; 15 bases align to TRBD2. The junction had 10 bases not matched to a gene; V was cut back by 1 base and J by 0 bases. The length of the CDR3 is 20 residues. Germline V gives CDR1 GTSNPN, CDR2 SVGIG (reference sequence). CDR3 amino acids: CAWSAPRGLAGGHSYNEQFF. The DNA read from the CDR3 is TGTGCCTGGAGTGCGCCTCGGGGACTAGCGGGAGGCCACTCCTACAATGAG.

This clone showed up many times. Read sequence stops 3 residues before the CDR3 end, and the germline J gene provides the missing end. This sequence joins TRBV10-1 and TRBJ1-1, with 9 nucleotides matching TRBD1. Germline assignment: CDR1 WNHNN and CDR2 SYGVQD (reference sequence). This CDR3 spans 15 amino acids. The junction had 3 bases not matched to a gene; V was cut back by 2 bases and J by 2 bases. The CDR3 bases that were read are TGCGCCAGCAGTGAGGCGACAGGGGGAAACACTGAA. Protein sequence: CASSEATGGNTE. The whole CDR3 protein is CASSEATGGNTEAFF.

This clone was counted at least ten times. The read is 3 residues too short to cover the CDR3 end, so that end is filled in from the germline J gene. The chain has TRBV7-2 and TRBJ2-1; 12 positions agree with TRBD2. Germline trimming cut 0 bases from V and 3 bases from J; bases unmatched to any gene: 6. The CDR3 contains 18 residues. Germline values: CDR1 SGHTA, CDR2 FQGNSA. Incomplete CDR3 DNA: TGTGCCAGCAGCTTAGCGGGGACTAGCGGGCCTTACTACAATGAG. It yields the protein CASSLAGTSGPYYNE. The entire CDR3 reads CASSLAGTSGPYYNEQFF.

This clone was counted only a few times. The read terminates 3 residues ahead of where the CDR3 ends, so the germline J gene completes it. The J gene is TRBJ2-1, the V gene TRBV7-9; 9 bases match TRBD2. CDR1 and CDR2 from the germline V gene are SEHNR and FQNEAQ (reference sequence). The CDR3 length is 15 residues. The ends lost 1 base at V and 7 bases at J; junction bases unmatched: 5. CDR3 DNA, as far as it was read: TGTGCCAGCAGCTTAGAAGCGGGAGGTGCGAATGAG. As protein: CASSLEAGGANE. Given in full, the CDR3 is CASSLEAGGANEQFF. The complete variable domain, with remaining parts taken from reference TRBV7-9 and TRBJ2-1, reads DTGVSQNPRHKITKRGQNVTFRCDPISEHNRLYWYRQTLGQGPEFLTYFQNEAQLEKSRLLSDRFSAERPKGSFSTLEIQRTEQGDSAMYLCASSLEAGGANEQFFGPGTRLTVL.

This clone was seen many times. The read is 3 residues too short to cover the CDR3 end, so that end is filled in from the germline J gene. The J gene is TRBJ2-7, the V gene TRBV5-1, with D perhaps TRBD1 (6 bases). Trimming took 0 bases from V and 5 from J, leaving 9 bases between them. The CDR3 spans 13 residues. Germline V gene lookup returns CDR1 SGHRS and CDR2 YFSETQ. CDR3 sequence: CASSLAPGDEQYF. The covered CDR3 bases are TGCGCCAGCAGCTTGGCGCCAGGGGACGAG.

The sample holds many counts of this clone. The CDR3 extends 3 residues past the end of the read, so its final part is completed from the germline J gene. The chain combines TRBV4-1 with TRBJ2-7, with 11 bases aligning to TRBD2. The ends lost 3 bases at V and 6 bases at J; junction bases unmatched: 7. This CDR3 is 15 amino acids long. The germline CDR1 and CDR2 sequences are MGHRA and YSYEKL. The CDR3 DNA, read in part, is TGCGCCAGCAGCCAGACCGGGACTAGCGGAATCGAG. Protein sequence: CASSQTGTSGIE. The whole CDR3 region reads CASSQTGTSGIEQYF.

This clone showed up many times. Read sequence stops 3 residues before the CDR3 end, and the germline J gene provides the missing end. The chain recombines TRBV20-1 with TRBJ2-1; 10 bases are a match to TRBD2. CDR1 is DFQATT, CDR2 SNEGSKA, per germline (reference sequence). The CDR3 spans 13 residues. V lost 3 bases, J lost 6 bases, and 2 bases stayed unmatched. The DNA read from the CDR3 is TGCAGTGCTAGGCTAGCGGGAGTCAATGAG. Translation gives CSARLAGVNE. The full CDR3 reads CSARLAGVNEQFF.

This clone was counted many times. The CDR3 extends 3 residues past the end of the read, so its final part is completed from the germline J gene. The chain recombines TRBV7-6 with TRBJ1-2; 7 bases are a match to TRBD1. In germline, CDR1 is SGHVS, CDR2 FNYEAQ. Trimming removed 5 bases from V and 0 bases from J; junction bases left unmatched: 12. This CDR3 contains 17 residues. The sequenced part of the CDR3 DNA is TGTGCCAGCAGCCAATACGGGACAGAGGGCACTAACTATGGC. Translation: CASSQYGTEGTNYG. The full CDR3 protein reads CASSQYGTEGTNYGYTF.

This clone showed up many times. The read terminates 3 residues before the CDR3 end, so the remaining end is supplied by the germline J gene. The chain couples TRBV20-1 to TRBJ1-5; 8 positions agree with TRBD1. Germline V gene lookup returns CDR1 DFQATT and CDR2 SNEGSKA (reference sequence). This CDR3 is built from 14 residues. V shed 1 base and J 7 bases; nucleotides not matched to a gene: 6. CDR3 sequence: CSARAGGPRQPQHF. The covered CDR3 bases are TGCAGTGCTAGAGCAGGGGGCCCCCGCCAGCCC.

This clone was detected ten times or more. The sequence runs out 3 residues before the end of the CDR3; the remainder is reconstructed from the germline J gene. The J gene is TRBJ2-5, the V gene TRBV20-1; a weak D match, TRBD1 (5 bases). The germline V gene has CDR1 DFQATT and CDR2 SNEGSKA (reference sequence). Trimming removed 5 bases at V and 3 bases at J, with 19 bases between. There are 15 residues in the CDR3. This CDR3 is CSALKGAGNKETQYF. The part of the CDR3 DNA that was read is TGCAGTGCTCTTAAAGGAGCAGGGAATAAAGAGACC.

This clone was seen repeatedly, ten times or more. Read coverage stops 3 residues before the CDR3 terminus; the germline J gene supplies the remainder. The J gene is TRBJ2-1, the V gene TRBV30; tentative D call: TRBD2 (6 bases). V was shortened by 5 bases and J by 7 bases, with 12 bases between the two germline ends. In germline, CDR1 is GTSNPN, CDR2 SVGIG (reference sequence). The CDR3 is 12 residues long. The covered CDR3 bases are TGTGCCTGGCTAGCGAGGAGGAATGAG. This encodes CAWLARRNE. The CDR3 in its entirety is CAWLARRNEQFF.

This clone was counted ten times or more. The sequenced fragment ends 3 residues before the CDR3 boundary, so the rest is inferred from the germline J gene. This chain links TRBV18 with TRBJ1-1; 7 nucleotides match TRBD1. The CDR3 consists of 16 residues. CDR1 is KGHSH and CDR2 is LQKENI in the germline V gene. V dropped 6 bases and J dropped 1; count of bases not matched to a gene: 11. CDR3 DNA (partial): TGTGCCAGCTCGCCTATATCAGGGGGACAGAACACTGAA. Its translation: CASSPISGGQNTE. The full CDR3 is CASSPISGGQNTEAFF.